This is a list of T cell receptor beta chains from one sample in a study of blood T cell repertoires in COVID-19. Assay: immunoSEQ multiplex PCR; the TCRdb copy retains only in-frame clones and omits some. The data contain around 130,000 clones, around 84% of them singletons. Sequenced: PBMCs or T cells enriched from blood (not recorded which). The receptor source for this set is a man aged 40-55 years with acute COVID-19. Each CDR3 is given with its conserved first and last residue. The order of the fields is D gene, CDR3 length, V gene, J gene, clone size, CDR3 protein, CDR3 DNA. D genes are given only for firm matches. For some rows the clone size is stated as once, few or many, or as a class when expanded; others skip it.

d_call: TRBD1
cdr3_length: 13
v_call: TRBV12-3/TRBV12-4
j_call: TRBJ1-2
clone_size: NA
cdr3_aa: CASNIGQGYGYTF
cdr3_nt: TGTGCCAGCAACATAGGACAGGGGTATGGCTACACCTTC

d_call: NA
cdr3_length: 17
v_call: TRBV7-8
j_call: TRBJ1-3
clone_size: NA
cdr3_aa: CASSLNLAGAAGNTIYF
cdr3_nt: TGTGCCAGCAGCTTAAATCTAGCGGGGGCCGCCGGAAACACCATATATTTT

d_call: TRBD2
cdr3_length: 14
v_call: TRBV7-9
j_call: TRBJ2-1
clone_size: NA
cdr3_aa: CASSLTSGINEQFF
cdr3_nt: TGTGCCAGCAGCTTAACTAGCGGGATTAATGAGCAGTTCTTC

d_call: TRBD2
cdr3_length: 12
v_call: TRBV5-6
j_call: TRBJ2-7
clone_size: NA
cdr3_aa: CASRAGELEQYF
cdr3_nt: TGTGCCAGCCGAGCGGGAGAACTCGAGCAGTACTTC

d_call: NA
cdr3_length: 16
v_call: TRBV19
j_call: TRBJ1-3
clone_size: NA
cdr3_aa: CASGAREAFSGNTIYF
cdr3_nt: TGTGCCAGCGGTGCCCGAGAAGCCTTCTCTGGAAACACCATATATTTT

d_call: TRBD1
cdr3_length: 16
v_call: TRBV14
j_call: TRBJ1-4
clone_size: NA
cdr3_aa: CASSQDGTGTWEKLFF
cdr3_nt: TGTGCCAGCAGCCAAGATGGGACAGGGACATGGGAAAAACTGTTTTTT

d_call: NA
cdr3_length: 12
v_call: TRBV5-6
j_call: TRBJ2-7
clone_size: NA
cdr3_aa: CASSSQGYEQYF
cdr3_nt: TGTGCCAGCAGCTCCCAGGGCTACGAGCAGTACTTC

d_call: TRBD1
cdr3_length: 13
v_call: TRBV24-1
j_call: TRBJ1-1
clone_size: NA
cdr3_aa: CATSDGQDTEAFF
cdr3_nt: TGTGCCACCAGTGATGGACAGGACACTGAAGCTTTCTTT

d_call: NA
cdr3_length: 14
v_call: TRBV6-5
j_call: TRBJ1-5
clone_size: once
cdr3_aa: CASISGGDNQPQHF
cdr3_nt: TGTGCCAGCATTTCGGGGGGCGACAATCAGCCCCAGCATTTT

d_call: NA
cdr3_length: 12
v_call: TRBV10-3
j_call: TRBJ2-7
clone_size: NA
cdr3_aa: CAIKGSSYEQYF
cdr3_nt: TGTGCCATCAAAGGGAGCTCCTACGAGCAGTACTTC

d_call: NA
cdr3_length: 12
v_call: TRBV6-8
j_call: TRBJ1-5
clone_size: NA
cdr3_aa: CASSYWGQPQHF
cdr3_nt: TGTGCCAGCAGTTACTGGGGCCAGCCCCAGCATTTT

d_call: NA
cdr3_length: 11
v_call: TRBV29-1
j_call: TRBJ1-1
clone_size: NA
cdr3_aa: CSGAMNTEAFF
cdr3_nt: TGCAGCGGTGCTATGAACACTGAAGCTTTCTTT

d_call: TRBD1
cdr3_length: 14
v_call: TRBV28
j_call: TRBJ2-1
clone_size: NA
cdr3_aa: CASSPGTANNEQFF
cdr3_nt: TGTGCCAGCAGTCCCGGGACAGCCAACAATGAGCAGTTCTTC

d_call: NA
cdr3_length: 14
v_call: TRBV4-2
j_call: TRBJ2-5
clone_size: NA
cdr3_aa: CASSRRQRQETQYF
cdr3_nt: TGTGCCAGCAGCCGCCGACAGCGACAAGAGACCCAGTACTTC

d_call: TRBD2
cdr3_length: 15
v_call: TRBV24-1
j_call: TRBJ2-1
clone_size: NA
cdr3_aa: CATSEPGGLAYEQFF
cdr3_nt: TGTGCCACCAGTGAGCCAGGGGGACTAGCCTATGAGCAGTTCTTC

d_call: NA
cdr3_length: 17
v_call: TRBV18
j_call: TRBJ2-2
clone_size: NA
cdr3_aa: CASSPGGSRLNTGELFF
cdr3_nt: TGTGCCAGCTCACCAGGAGGGTCCAGACTAAACACCGGGGAGCTGTTTTTT

d_call: TRBD2
cdr3_length: 18
v_call: TRBV6-2/TRBV6-3
j_call: TRBJ2-3
clone_size: NA
cdr3_aa: CASSYFDIAGGGTDTQYF
cdr3_nt: TGTGCCAGCAGTTACTTCGACATCGCGGGAGGGGGCACAGATACGCAGTATTTT

d_call: NA
cdr3_length: 16
v_call: TRBV11-2
j_call: TRBJ2-5
clone_size: once
cdr3_aa: CASSFLGSAGQETQYF
cdr3_nt: TGTGCCAGCAGCTTCCTCGGGAGCGCGGGGCAAGAGACCCAGTACTTC

d_call: TRBD2
cdr3_length: 17
v_call: TRBV6-4
j_call: TRBJ2-2
clone_size: NA
cdr3_aa: CASSGGGGSRFGGELFF
cdr3_nt: TGTGCCAGCAGTGGAGGTGGCGGGAGCAGGTTCGGCGGGGAGCTGTTTTTT

d_call: NA
cdr3_length: 12
v_call: TRBV2
j_call: TRBJ1-5
clone_size: few
cdr3_aa: CASRTPNQPQHF
cdr3_nt: TGTGCCAGCAGGACACCAAATCAGCCCCAGCATTTT

d_call: NA
cdr3_length: 15
v_call: TRBV3-1/TRBV3-2
j_call: TRBJ1-2
clone_size: NA
cdr3_aa: CASSQQPGLQSGYTF
cdr3_nt: TGTGCCAGCAGCCAGCAACCGGGACTCCAGAGCGGCTACACCTTC

d_call: NA
cdr3_length: 15
v_call: TRBV11-1
j_call: TRBJ1-1
clone_size: few
cdr3_aa: CASSLSWGLNTEAFF
cdr3_nt: TGTGCCAGCAGCTTAAGTTGGGGGCTGAACACTGAAGCTTTCTTT

d_call: NA
cdr3_length: 17
v_call: TRBV28
j_call: TRBJ1-2
clone_size: few
cdr3_aa: CASSSSGEGLSNYGYTF
cdr3_nt: TGTGCCAGCAGCTCCTCGGGGGAGGGATTATCTAACTATGGCTACACCTTC

d_call: NA
cdr3_length: 14
v_call: TRBV5-1
j_call: TRBJ1-2
clone_size: NA
cdr3_aa: CASSSPEGRWGYTF
cdr3_nt: TGCGCCAGCAGCTCCCCGGAGGGAAGATGGGGCTACACCTTC

d_call: NA
cdr3_length: 14
v_call: TRBV10-3
j_call: TRBJ1-1
clone_size: NA
cdr3_aa: CAIRRGGDGTEAFF
cdr3_nt: TGTGCCATCAGGAGGGGGGGTGACGGCACTGAAGCTTTCTTT

d_call: TRBD1
cdr3_length: 13
v_call: TRBV7-8
j_call: TRBJ2-7
clone_size: NA
cdr3_aa: CASSRDRAYEQYF
cdr3_nt: TGTGCCAGCAGCCGGGACAGGGCCTACGAGCAGTACTTC

d_call: NA
cdr3_length: 15
v_call: TRBV11-2
j_call: TRBJ2-7
clone_size: NA
cdr3_aa: CASSLGAVRSYEQYF
cdr3_nt: TGTGCCAGCAGCTTAGGGGCAGTTCGGTCCTACGAGCAGTACTTC

d_call: NA
cdr3_length: 16
v_call: TRBV5-1
j_call: TRBJ1-1
clone_size: few
cdr3_aa: CASSLGAATMNTEAFF
cdr3_nt: TGCGCCAGCAGCTTAGGGGCGGCTACTATGAACACTGAAGCTTTCTTT

d_call: NA
cdr3_length: 13
v_call: TRBV9
j_call: TRBJ1-2
clone_size: few
cdr3_aa: CASSVTGDYGYTF
cdr3_nt: TGTGCCAGCAGCGTGACAGGTGACTATGGCTACACCTTC

d_call: NA
cdr3_length: 11
v_call: TRBV18
j_call: TRBJ2-5
clone_size: NA
cdr3_aa: CASSAGETQYF
cdr3_nt: TGTGCCAGCTCAGCCGGGGAGACCCAGTACTTC

d_call: NA
cdr3_length: 11
v_call: TRBV30
j_call: TRBJ1-2
clone_size: NA
cdr3_aa: CAWSSRAVYTF
cdr3_nt: TGTGCCTGGAGTAGTCGAGCCGTCTACACCTTC

d_call: NA
cdr3_length: 14
v_call: TRBV7-6
j_call: TRBJ2-3
clone_size: NA
cdr3_aa: CASSLQGFTDTQYF
cdr3_nt: TGTGCCAGCAGCCTCCAGGGGTTTACAGATACGCAGTATTTT

d_call: NA
cdr3_length: 13
v_call: TRBV6-5
j_call: TRBJ1-1
clone_size: NA
cdr3_aa: CASSSPQGTEAFF
cdr3_nt: TGTGCCAGCAGTTCGCCGCAGGGAACTGAAGCTTTCTTT

d_call: NA
cdr3_length: 13
v_call: TRBV28
j_call: TRBJ1-2
clone_size: once
cdr3_aa: CASTPAQGGGYTF
cdr3_nt: TGTGCCAGCACCCCGGCTCAGGGCGGAGGCTACACCTTC

d_call: NA
cdr3_length: 15
v_call: TRBV28
j_call: TRBJ2-3
clone_size: few
cdr3_aa: CASHPVPVPTDTQYF
cdr3_nt: TGTGCCAGCCACCCGGTCCCCGTACCCACAGATACGCAGTATTTT

d_call: TRBD2
cdr3_length: 19
v_call: TRBV4-2
j_call: TRBJ2-6
clone_size: few
cdr3_aa: CASSQDLLAGATGANVLTF
cdr3_nt: TGTGCCAGCAGCCAAGATCTACTAGCGGGGGCCACTGGGGCCAACGTCCTGACTTTC

d_call: TRBD2
cdr3_length: 14
v_call: TRBV28
j_call: TRBJ2-7
clone_size: NA
cdr3_aa: CASTPGGRVYEQYF
cdr3_nt: TGTGCCAGCACCCCCGGCGGGAGGGTCTACGAGCAGTACTTC

d_call: NA
cdr3_length: 14
v_call: TRBV7-2
j_call: TRBJ2-3
clone_size: once
cdr3_aa: CASSLARDTDTQYF
cdr3_nt: TGTGCCAGCAGCTTAGCTCGGGACACAGATACGCAGTATTTT

d_call: TRBD1
cdr3_length: 15
v_call: TRBV7-9
j_call: TRBJ2-5
clone_size: NA
cdr3_aa: CASSLGQTYQETQYF
cdr3_nt: TGTGCCAGCAGCCTGGGACAGACGTACCAAGAGACCCAGTACTTC

d_call: NA
cdr3_length: 15
v_call: TRBV28
j_call: TRBJ1-1
clone_size: NA
cdr3_aa: CASSQSPGVNTEAFF
cdr3_nt: TGTGCCAGCAGTCAATCCCCAGGGGTGAACACTGAAGCTTTCTTT

d_call: TRBD2
cdr3_length: 22
v_call: TRBV5-1
j_call: TRBJ2-5
clone_size: NA
cdr3_aa: CASSLAGMNYGRTGGRYETQYF
cdr3_nt: TGCGCCAGCAGCTTGGCCGGTATGAACTACGGCAGGACGGGGGGGCGCTATGAGACCCAGTACTTC

d_call: NA
cdr3_length: 15
v_call: TRBV6-5
j_call: TRBJ2-1
clone_size: NA
cdr3_aa: CASSNLVPSFNEQFF
cdr3_nt: TGTGCCAGCAGCAATCTAGTTCCCTCATTCAATGAGCAGTTCTTC

d_call: TRBD2
cdr3_length: 13
v_call: TRBV7-2
j_call: TRBJ2-3
clone_size: NA
cdr3_aa: CASSLWSGGASYF
cdr3_nt: TGTGCCAGCAGTCTCTGGAGCGGGGGGGCGTCGTATTTT

d_call: TRBD1
cdr3_length: 14
v_call: TRBV5-1
j_call: TRBJ2-2
clone_size: NA
cdr3_aa: CASWDSSIAGELFF
cdr3_nt: TGCGCCAGCTGGGACAGCTCCATCGCCGGGGAGCTGTTTTTT

d_call: NA
cdr3_length: 12
v_call: TRBV18
j_call: TRBJ1-2
clone_size: NA
cdr3_aa: CASSPPGDGYTF
cdr3_nt: TGTGCCAGCTCACCCCCGGGGGATGGCTACACCTTC

d_call: TRBD2
cdr3_length: 13
v_call: TRBV18
j_call: TRBJ2-1
clone_size: NA
cdr3_aa: CASSPGLAGEQFF
cdr3_nt: TGTGCCAGCTCACCGGGACTAGCGGGGGAGCAGTTCTTC

d_call: TRBD2
cdr3_length: 15
v_call: TRBV11-2
j_call: TRBJ2-3
clone_size: NA
cdr3_aa: CASSPLAGGADTQYF
cdr3_nt: TGTGCCAGCAGCCCTCTAGCGGGAGGGGCAGATACGCAGTATTTT

d_call: NA
cdr3_length: 14
v_call: TRBV6-5
j_call: TRBJ1-4
clone_size: NA
cdr3_aa: CASREGRRNEKLFF
cdr3_nt: TGTGCCAGCCGGGAGGGAAGACGTAATGAAAAACTGTTTTTT

d_call: NA
cdr3_length: 15
v_call: TRBV6-5
j_call: TRBJ2-7
clone_size: NA
cdr3_aa: CASSYSRTGGYEQYF
cdr3_nt: TGTGCCAGCAGTTACTCGCGGACAGGAGGGTACGAGCAGTACTTC

d_call: TRBD1
cdr3_length: 15
v_call: TRBV19
j_call: TRBJ2-3
clone_size: NA
cdr3_aa: CATQQGRSSTDTQYF
cdr3_nt: TGTGCCACCCAACAGGGGCGTTCTAGCACAGATACGCAGTATTTT

d_call: NA
cdr3_length: 11
v_call: TRBV12-3/TRBV12-4
j_call: TRBJ1-2
clone_size: NA
cdr3_aa: CATGANYGYTF
cdr3_nt: TGTGCCACCGGAGCTAACTATGGCTACACCTTC

d_call: TRBD2
cdr3_length: 17
v_call: TRBV24-1
j_call: TRBJ2-1
clone_size: NA
cdr3_aa: CATSDSQGLASYNEQFF
cdr3_nt: TGTGCCACCAGTGATTCCCAAGGACTAGCGTCCTACAATGAGCAGTTCTTC

d_call: NA
cdr3_length: 15
v_call: TRBV3-1/TRBV3-2
j_call: TRBJ1-5
clone_size: once
cdr3_aa: CASSPRDGGNQPQHF
cdr3_nt: TGTGCCAGCAGCCCCAGGGATGGTGGCAATCAGCCCCAGCATTTT

d_call: NA
cdr3_length: 13
v_call: TRBV30
j_call: TRBJ2-7
clone_size: NA
cdr3_aa: CACWPDGSIDQYF
cdr3_nt: TGTGCCTGCTGGCCCGACGGGTCGATTGATCAGTACTTC